This is a list of T cell receptor beta chains from one sample in a study of vaccination and CD4 T cells after COVID-19. These receptors are not linked to any known antigen. Each CDR3 protein is one row after TCRdb ran MiXCR on the PCR reads. The sample shows approximately 4,400 distinct CDR3 sequences, about 43% of them seen only once. Sequences were obtained from CD4+ T cells from blood, cultured in vitro. Receptor source: a human donor who had recovered from COVID-19. CDR3s include the opening cysteine and the closing phenylalanine or tryptophan. Each record gives: V gene, D gene, J gene, clone size, CDR3 protein, CDR3 DNA. A D gene is named only where the DNA matches it firmly. Clone size is stated in some rows and not others, as once, few, many or a class when expanded.

v_gene: TRBV7-6
d_gene: .
j_gene: TRBJ2-3
abundance: once
CDR3aa: CASSLRLETGDTQYF
CDR3nt: TGTGCCAGCAGCTTGAGACTAGAGACAGGGGATACGCAGTATTTT

v_gene: TRBV7-8
d_gene: .
j_gene: TRBJ1-1
abundance: .
CDR3aa: CASSFVVRAEAFF
CDR3nt: TGTGCCAGCAGCTTTGTCGTCAGGGCTGAAGCTTTCTTT

v_gene: TRBV28
d_gene: .
j_gene: TRBJ2-3
abundance: .
CDR3aa: CASSHGQDTQYF
CDR3nt: TGTGCCAGCAGTCACGGACAAGATACGCAGTATTTT

v_gene: TRBV20-1
d_gene: .
j_gene: TRBJ2-3
abundance: .
CDR3aa: CRAEGGGDTQYF
CDR3nt: TGCAGGGCCGAGGGGGGCGGAGATACGCAGTATTTT

v_gene: TRBV21-1
d_gene: .
j_gene: TRBJ2-1
abundance: .
CDR3aa: CASSASSPLTSGSPRCEQFF
CDR3nt: TGTGCCAGCAGCGCGTCCTCACCTTTGACTAGCGGGAGCCCCCGGTGTGAGCAGTTCTTC

v_gene: TRBV7-2
d_gene: TRBD1
j_gene: TRBJ1-1
abundance: .
CDR3aa: CASSSRQGLLAFF
CDR3nt: TGTGCCAGCAGCTCACGACAGGGCCTATTAGCTTTCTTT

v_gene: TRBV6-2/TRBV6-3
d_gene: .
j_gene: TRBJ2-5
abundance: few
CDR3aa: CASSLPRAGRMQETQYF
CDR3nt: TGTGCCAGCAGCCTCCCCAGGGCGGGACGGATGCAAGAGACCCAGTACTTC

v_gene: TRBV10-3
d_gene: .
j_gene: TRBJ1-2
abundance: few
CDR3aa: CAIREGGTLYDGYTF
CDR3nt: TGTGCCATCAGGGAGGGGGGGACTCTATATGATGGCTACACCTTC

v_gene: TRBV7-2
d_gene: .
j_gene: TRBJ2-3
abundance: .
CDR3aa: CASSLAYSTDTQYF
CDR3nt: TGTGCCAGCAGCTTAGCGTATAGCACAGATACGCAGTATTTT

v_gene: TRBV7-2
d_gene: TRBD2
j_gene: TRBJ2-1
abundance: .
CDR3aa: CASSLWASGGAAFEQFF
CDR3nt: TGTGCCAGCAGCTTGTGGGCTAGCGGGGGGGCCGCGTTTGAGCAGTTCTTC

v_gene: TRBV20-1
d_gene: .
j_gene: TRBJ2-1
abundance: .
CDR3aa: CSATWDRHNEQFF
CDR3nt: TGCAGTGCCACATGGGACCGACACAATGAGCAGTTCTTC

v_gene: TRBV20-1
d_gene: .
j_gene: TRBJ1-1
abundance: few
CDR3aa: CSARDSRGAYTEAFF
CDR3nt: TGCAGTGCTAGAGATTCAAGGGGCGCCTACACTGAAGCTTTCTTT

v_gene: TRBV6-1
d_gene: .
j_gene: TRBJ2-3
abundance: .
CDR3aa: CASSEADVPDTQYF
CDR3nt: TGTGCCAGCAGTGAAGCGGACGTCCCAGATACGCAGTATTTT

v_gene: TRBV6-1
d_gene: TRBD2
j_gene: TRBJ2-6
abundance: .
CDR3aa: CASSSGTTGANVLTF
CDR3nt: TGTGCCAGCAGCTCCGGGACTACTGGGGCCAACGTCCTGACTTTC

v_gene: TRBV2
d_gene: TRBD1
j_gene: TRBJ1-5
abundance: few
CDR3aa: CASSVGTGNQPQHF
CDR3nt: TGTGCCAGCAGTGTGGGGACAGGGAATCAGCCCCAGCATTTT

v_gene: TRBV5-4
d_gene: .
j_gene: TRBJ1-2
abundance: .
CDR3aa: CASSSGGRPRHGYTF
CDR3nt: TGTGCCAGCAGCTCGGGGGGACGACCTCGACATGGCTACACCTTC

v_gene: TRBV7-9
d_gene: TRBD2
j_gene: TRBJ2-3
abundance: .
CDR3aa: CASSPRLAGKRKKTSTDTQYF
CDR3nt: TGTGCCAGCAGCCCCAGACTAGCGGGAAAAAGAAAGAAGACTAGCACAGATACGCAGTATTTT

v_gene: TRBV4-2
d_gene: .
j_gene: TRBJ2-3
abundance: .
CDR3aa: CASSQVGAEGTDTQYF
CDR3nt: TGTGCCAGCAGCCAAGTGGGAGCGGAAGGCACAGATACGCAGTATTTT

v_gene: TRBV20-1
d_gene: TRBD2
j_gene: TRBJ2-3
abundance: few
CDR3aa: CSGGPTSGGYTQYF
CDR3nt: TGCAGTGGGGGGCCAACTAGCGGGGGATATACGCAGTATTTT

v_gene: TRBV19
d_gene: .
j_gene: TRBJ2-1
abundance: .
CDR3aa: CATRGYNEQFF
CDR3nt: TGTGCCACCAGGGGTTACAATGAGCAGTTCTTC

v_gene: TRBV7-2
d_gene: .
j_gene: TRBJ1-5
abundance: .
CDR3aa: CASSLDWTVNQPQHF
CDR3nt: TGTGCCAGCAGCTTAGATTGGACAGTCAATCAGCCCCAGCATTTT

v_gene: TRBV20-1
d_gene: .
j_gene: TRBJ1-3
abundance: .
CDR3aa: CSAITLSGNTIYF
CDR3nt: TGCAGTGCTATAACCCTTTCTGGAAACACCATATATTTT

v_gene: TRBV27
d_gene: TRBD2
j_gene: TRBJ2-3
abundance: .
CDR3aa: CASSVLAGGRADTQYF
CDR3nt: TGTGCCAGCAGTGTACTAGCGGGGGGGCGTGCAGATACGCAGTATTTT

v_gene: TRBV5-3
d_gene: TRBD2
j_gene: TRBJ2-3
abundance: .
CDR3aa: CARSLVGVTGGRTTADTQYF
CDR3nt: TGTGCCAGAAGCTTGGTGGGGGTCACTGGCGGGAGAACCACCGCAGATACGCAGTATTTT

v_gene: TRBV20-1
d_gene: TRBD2
j_gene: TRBJ2-1
abundance: .
CDR3aa: CSARTPTSGSLRDYNEQFF
CDR3nt: TGCAGTGCTCGCACCCCCACTAGCGGGAGCCTACGAGACTACAATGAGCAGTTCTTC

v_gene: TRBV6-1
d_gene: .
j_gene: TRBJ2-2
abundance: few
CDR3aa: CASSTVNTGELFF
CDR3nt: TGTGCCAGCAGTACAGTCAACACCGGGGAGCTGTTTTTT

v_gene: TRBV5-8
d_gene: TRBD2
j_gene: TRBJ2-1
abundance: few
CDR3aa: CASNRLAGFYEQFF
CDR3nt: TGTGCCAGCAACAGACTAGCGGGATTCTATGAGCAGTTCTTC

v_gene: TRBV6-2/TRBV6-3
d_gene: TRBD1
j_gene: TRBJ2-7
abundance: large
CDR3aa: CASSTTTGQGQPYEQYF
CDR3nt: TGTGCCAGCAGTACAACTACGGGACAGGGACAGCCCTACGAGCAGTACTTC